This T cell receptor beta chain was identified during a study of blood T cell repertoires in COVID-19 (dated by TCRdb to the early 2020s). Broadly, across the study: Collaborator samples came from the United States, Italy and Spain and covered acute and convalescent phases of COVID-19. Where available, HLA class I and class II types were obtained from metadata supplied by the sample provider rather than from assay-based typing. Nearly every sample came with metadata listing a de-identified subject ID, COVID-19 status, age in years and sex. Samples came from the ongoing ImmuneRACE study (first 160 participants) plus 1,254 subjects from 6 global collaborators. The prospective study material was composed of cDNA or gDNA derived from T cells, B-cell-depleted T cells, or PBMCs. Subjects who had been exposed to COVID-19, were actively infected with it, or had recovered from it provided the deeply sampled blood TCRbeta repertoires that made up the dataset. The repertoires were made available in a free public database intended to serve as a resource for research on the immune response to SARS-CoV-2. What the study reported, not specific to this receptor: How much clinical and demographic metadata was included differed by source and by participant, and the metadata was provided uncurated.

The immunoSEQ Assay, a bias-controlled multiplex PCR, was used to amplify TCRbeta CDR3 regions from genomic DNA. In the authors' own workflow: The number of nucleated cells in each sample was estimated by amplification of reference gene primers within the assay. To quantify the absolute abundance of each unique TCRbeta CDR3 rearrangement, sequence reads were collapsed and filtered. For each sample, productive Simpson clonality was calculated as the square root of Simpson's diversity index over productive rearrangements. TCRdb's version of the immuneACCESS table is confined to in-frame rearrangements and falls short of the full clone set. An unresolved V gene accounts for under half of the shortfall where checked; the remainder is of unknown origin. The V and J calls and clone size are taken from that table; D and trimming were inferred from the DNA. The sample table shows about 40,000 clones, and approximately 83% are seen once. Of the sample, more than 20% is held by the ten largest clones.

As to this clone: No cognate antigen has been identified for it. No much larger clone is present one base from it, and per-base qualities are unavailable.

Via the germline V gene, CDR1 is LGHNA and CDR2 YNFKEQ. Including the terminal cysteine and phenylalanine, the CDR3 comprises 14 residues. Only the CDR3 DNA stays, 42 bases, in frame from base 1. The junction shows trimming of 1 base on V and 4 bases on J, and the gene matches do not reach 0 bases of it. Each collaborating institution followed its own protocols to collect whole blood in K2EDTA tubes. For TCRbeta analysis, collaborator samples were shipped as frozen whole blood, as isolated PBMCs, or as DNA extracted from either sample type. The sample was peripheral blood. The chain was built from TRBV4-2 and TRBJ2-7, and TRBD2 aligns with 11 junction nucleotides. The TCR was taken from a human donor with acute or convalescent COVID-19. The donor label of this sample is uncertain. CDR3 region: CASSQGLAGYEQYF. The sequenced DNA is TGTGCCAGCAGCCAAGGACTAGCGGGGTACGAGCAGTACTTC.